This TCR beta chain comes out of a study of T cell repertoires in cytomegalovirus infection. TCRdb recomputed calls from the reads with MiXCR, one row per CDR3 protein. The data contain around 200,000 distinct CDR3 sequences, approximately 18% of them singletons. This clonotype was found a few times. The sequence was obtained from a human donor in good health (CMV status not recorded). Some clones in this sample may be carry-over from other donors' samples. Input material: CD8+ T cells from PBMCs.

Written as DNA, the CDR3 is TGCGCCAGCAGCCAGGGACAGCCGGGAGGTACCGGGGAGCTGTTTTTT. Amino acids: CASSQGQPGGTGELFF. The chain uses TRBV4-1 and TRBJ2-2, with D possibly called TRBD1 or TRBD2 (7 bases each). The CDR3 contains 16 residues. The germline V and J ends were trimmed by 3 bases and 5 bases, with 16 bases remaining between them. Germline values: CDR1 MGHRA, CDR2 YSYEKL.